This is a list of T cell receptor beta chains from one sample in a study of PD-1 blockade in mismatch repair-deficient tumors. Clones were read by immunoSEQ multiplex PCR, and TCRdb kept only the in-frame ones, dropping some. The sample comprises approximately 20,000 clones, approximately 80% of which are singletons, and approximately 1.5% rests with the top ten. Sequencing used PBMCs, obtained 52 weeks after starting pembrolizumab. The receptors come from an adult with mismatch repair-deficient cancer. Both conserved end residues are part of each CDR3. Fields, in order: clone size, D gene, V gene, CDR3 length, J gene, CDR3 protein, CDR3 DNA. A D gene is named only where the DNA matches it firmly. A row's size may be missing; if present it is once, few, many or a size class.

-	-	TRBV6-5	14	TRBJ2-5	CASRYGPYQETQYF	TGTGCCAGCAGATATGGCCCGTACCAAGAGACCCAGTACTTC
-	-	TRBV6-5	15	TRBJ2-2	CASSSLVRGGGELFF	TGTGCCAGCAGTTCCCTCGTCCGGGGAGGCGGGGAGCTGTTTTTT
-	TRBD2	TRBV5-1	16	TRBJ2-5	CASSLGLAGGRETQYF	TGCGCCAGCAGCCTGGGACTAGCGGGAGGTCGAGAGACCCAGTACTTC
-	-	TRBV19	12	TRBJ2-7	CASSILAYEQYF	TGTGCCAGTAGTATACTAGCCTACGAGCAGTACTTC
-	-	TRBV7-9	16	TRBJ2-7	CASTTTVGGISYEQYF	TGTGCCAGCACCACGACAGTGGGGGGTATCTCCTACGAGCAGTACTTC
once	-	TRBV18	16	TRBJ1-5	CASSPTPRGGARAQHF	TGTGCCAGCTCACCTACCCCTAGGGGGGGGGCCCGGGCCCAGCATTTT
-	-	TRBV28	13	TRBJ2-1	CATTTGHPNEQFF	TGTGCCACCACGACGGGACATCCAAATGAGCAGTTCTTC
-	TRBD1	TRBV9	15	TRBJ2-5	CASSVATGESETQYF	TGTGCCAGCAGCGTAGCAACAGGGGAATCGGAGACCCAGTACTTC
-	TRBD1	TRBV6-6	13	TRBJ1-1	CASSYQGGTEAFF	TGTGCCAGCAGTTACCAGGGGGGCACTGAAGCTTTCTTT
once	TRBD2	TRBV30	14	TRBJ2-1	CAWSSGLANNEQFF	TGTGCCTGGAGTTCGGGACTAGCCAACAATGAGCAGTTCTTC
-	-	TRBV5-1	15	TRBJ2-3	CASSSLLRTTDTQYF	TGCGCCAGCAGCTCCTTACTACGCACCACAGATACGCAGTATTTT